The 6 T cell receptor beta chains reported below all come from one sample, sequenced in a study of shared clonotypes between healthy human individuals. Libraries were prepared by immunoSEQ multiplex PCR; TCRdb keeps only in-frame clonotypes and omits some of them. This sample carries some 700,000 clones, 90% of them seen once, and the ten largest clones take roughly 36%. Sequencing was performed on memory CD8+ T cells from PBMCs. Documented subset: CD45RO+ cells pooled with CCR7-negative TemRA cells. Receptors were obtained from a man aged 18 to 29 in good health. Some clones in this sample may be carry-over from other donors' samples.

This clone was picked up one time. The chain carries TRBV9 and TRBJ2-5; possibly TRBD1 or TRBD2 for D (6 bases each). The germline CDR1 and CDR2 sequences are SGDLS and YYNGEE. This CDR3 is built from 14 residues. Trimming stripped 2 bases from V and 4 bases from J, with 12 bases between. CDR3 DNA sequence: TGTGCCAGCAGCGTCCGGCGGGACACAGAGACCCAGTACTTC. Protein: CASSVRRDTETQYF.

The J gene is TRBJ2-7, the V gene TRBV18, with 8 bases matching TRBD1. The germline CDR1 and CDR2 sequences are KGHSH and LQKENI. V dropped 5 bases and J dropped 5; count of bases not matched to a gene: 11. This CDR3 comprises 15 residues. CDR3 nucleotides: TGTGCCAGCTCAGGACAGGGCGCTTTCGGGGACGAGCAGTACTTC. The encoded protein is CASSGQGAFGDEQYF. Together with reference TRBV18 and TRBJ2-7, the CDR3 gives the full variable domain: NAGVMQNPRHLVRRRGQEARLRCSPMKGHSHVYWYRQLPEEGLKFMVYLQKENIIDESGMPKERFSAEFPKEGPSILRIQQVVRGDSAAYFCASSGQGAFGDEQYFGPGTRLTVT.

The CDR3 nucleotides read TGTGCCAGCAGTTCTCCGGGACAGGGGAGATCCTACGAGCAGTACTTC. It specifies CASSSPGQGRSYEQYF. This chain links TRBV28 with TRBJ2-7, with 10 bases that match TRBD1. The CDR3 contains 16 residues. J lost 1 base, V lost 4 bases, and 7 bases had no gene match. CDR1 MDHEN and CDR2 SYDVKM come from the germline V gene.

Turning to this clone: One end of the junction fails to match germline, which may point to a read error. The rearrangement uses TRBV6-5 and TRBJ2-5, with 8 positions matching TRBD2. From germline, CDR1 is MNHEY and CDR2 SVGAGI. This CDR3 contains 15 residues. The CDR3 DNA is TGTGCCAGCAGTCACTCAGCGGGAGTAGAAGAGACCCAGTACTTC. Protein product: CASSHSAGVEETQYF.

V gene TRBV12-1 combines with J gene TRBJ2-7. TRBV12-1 is marked as a pseudogene. CDR3 length: 17 amino acids. The CDR3 DNA reads as TGTGCCAGCAGCTTTTGTCGGTGGGTAACCTCACCGGACGAGCAGTACTTC. It translates to CASSFCRWVTSPDEQYF.

The chain combines TRBV5-1 with TRBJ2-2, with TRBD1 matching over 10 bases. V lost 3 bases and J lost 3; bases outside the gene matches: 11. Germline values: CDR1 SGHRS, CDR2 YFSETQ. The CDR3 spans 18 residues. CDR3 nucleotides: TGCGCCAGCAGCTGGATGGCCGGGACAGGGGTATACACCGGGGAGCTGTTTTTT. Encoded protein: CASSWMAGTGVYTGELFF.